The entry below describes one TCR beta chain. Its matching antigen is unknown. These data originate in a study of cytomegalovirus exposure and HLA in healthy donors. The germline CDR1 and CDR2 sequences are MNHEY and SMNVEV (reference sequence). CDR3 size: 16 residues. After removal of 4 bases from V and 0 bases from J, the junction contained 4 bases not matched to a gene. Regarding the study as a whole: Most TCRs appeared rarely, but some public TCRs recurred in many donors.

Assay: immunoSEQ multiplex PCR; the TCRdb copy retains only in-frame clones and omits some. In the table there are about 240,000 clones, 80% to 90% of which are singletons. The chain joins TRBV27 to TRBJ2-3; TRBD2 matches at 10 bases. The TCR was taken from a man between 18 and 35 years old in good health and CMV-seronegative. Sequencing used PBMCs. The CDR3 sequence is CASSSPTSGSTDTQYF. The CDR3 region has the DNA TGTGCCAGCAGTTCCCCGACTAGCGGGAGCACAGATACGCAGTATTTT.